This T cell receptor beta chain was observed in a study of T-cell memory formation after mild COVID-19. Study-wide results and caveats: Certain responding clones were present in pre-infection memory, suggesting participation of cross-reactive memory. Those CD4+ clones that contracted were mainly in CM and EM (CD8+ ones in EMRA). Second-wave clones with a day 37 peak had unconfirmed SARS-CoV-2 specificity.

UMIs and sample barcodes were carried by the TCR alpha and TCR beta cDNA libraries that 5'RACE produced using constant-segment primers. TCRdb fed the 5' RACE reads into MiXCR, producing one record per CDR3 protein. The sample shows about 340,000 distinct CDR3 sequences, around 20% of them seen only once. As concerns this clonotype: The antigen remains undetermined.

Per the germline V gene, CDR1 is SGHRS and CDR2 is YFSETQ. This CDR3 comprises 13 residues. V was clipped by 7 bases and J by 0 bases, with 10 bases between them. Specimen: PBMCs or a T cell subset sorted from them (not recorded which). V usage is TRBV5-1 and J usage is TRBJ1-1; TRBD1 might be the D (5 bases). This TCR came from a man between 18 and 29 years old who had mild COVID-19 (a few samples of this study predate the infection). Cell type and time point are not known. Here the CDR3 reads CASSDMVNTEAFF. The CDR3 DNA reads as TGCGCCAGCTCGGACATGGTGAACACTGAAGCTTTCTTT.